These 30 T cell receptor beta chains were sequenced from one sample in a study of cytomegalovirus exposure and HLA in healthy donors. The PCR used 60 Vbeta and 13 Jbeta primers. TCRdb's table, derived via immunoSEQ multiplex PCR, lists solely in-frame clones and lacks some. The sample contains tens of thousands of clones, roughly 73% of which appear only once. The sequencing input was PBMCs. The origin of the receptors is a middle-aged man in good health and CMV-seronegative.

The CDR3 loop reads CASSLGTSGRGDTQYF. DNA for the CDR3: TGCGCCAGCAGTCTCGGGACTAGCGGGAGAGGTGATACGCAGTATTTT. The chain joins TRBV5-1 to TRBJ2-3; 14 bases line up with TRBD2. V trimming: 5 bases; J trimming: 6 bases; junction bases outside the gene matches: 8. Germline-derived CDR1 and CDR2 are SGHRS and YFSETQ. The CDR3 spans 16 residues. The full variable domain, rest sourced from reference TRBV5-1 and TRBJ2-3, is KAGVTQTPRYLIKTRGQQVTLSCSPISGHRSVSWYQQTPGQGLQFLFEYFSETQRNKGNFPGRFSGRQFSNSRSEMNVSTLELGDSALYLCASSLGTSGRGDTQYFGPGTRLTVL.

The chain has TRBV6-4 and TRBJ2-3; 8 bases fit TRBD2. The trim removed 5 bases at V and 2 bases at J, leaving 3 bases unmatched. Germline assignment: CDR1 MRHNA and CDR2 SNTAGT. The CDR3 sequence is 14 residues long. The CDR3 region has the DNA TGTGCCAGCAGTCCAGGACTAGCCACAGATACGCAGTATTTT. This gives the protein CASSPGLATDTQYF.

J is TRBJ2-3 and V is TRBV5-4, with 8 bases lining up with TRBD2. This CDR3 comprises 14 residues. The J segment lost 2 bases and the V segment lost 2 bases, leaving 1 base of the junction unmatched. CDR1 SGHNT and CDR2 YYREEE come from the germline V gene (reference sequence). The CDR3 DNA follows: TGTGCCAGCAGCTTAGCGGGGGCCACAGATACGCAGTATTTT. It translates to CASSLAGATDTQYF.

The chain joins TRBV10-3 to TRBJ1-2; perhaps TRBD1 as D (5 bases). Deletions cut 2 bases from V and 8 bases from J, with 15 bases between. Germline V gene sequence: CDR1 ENHRY, CDR2 SYGVKD. The CDR3 has 14 residues. The CDR3, as DNA: TGTGCCATCAGTGAGGGGGGGGTTGAGAGGGGCTACACCTTC. Amino acids: CAISEGGVERGYTF.

The V call is TRBV18, the J call TRBJ1-6, with TRBD1 as a possible D gene (6 bases). Deletions cut 5 bases from V and 3 bases from J, with 14 bases between. This CDR3 has 16 residues. CDR1 KGHSH and CDR2 LQKENI come from the germline V gene. Here the CDR3 reads CASSTKDSLYNSPLHF. As DNA, the CDR3 is TGTGCCAGCTCAACTAAGGACAGCCTCTATAATTCACCCCTCCACTTT.

This chain joins TRBV18 and TRBJ1-5, with 7 positions matching TRBD1. The CDR3 extends over 16 amino acids. CDR1 KGHSH and CDR2 LQKENI come from the germline V gene. The junction had 5 bases not matched to a gene; V was cut back by 3 bases and J by 0 bases. Written as DNA, the CDR3 is TGTGCCAGCTCACCCGTGGACAGGACTAGCAATCAGCCCCAGCATTTT. The encoded protein is CASSPVDRTSNQPQHF.

This clone has only a few counts. The chain combines TRBV6-5 with TRBJ2-7, with 7 nucleotides matching TRBD1. Germline trimming cut 5 bases from V and 2 bases from J; bases unmatched to any gene: 9. CDR1 and CDR2 from the germline V gene are MNHEY and SVGAGI. The CDR3 is made up of 15 amino acids. CDR3 amino acids: CASSGPGQRTYEQYF. The CDR3 DNA is TGTGCCAGCAGTGGACCGGGACAGCGAACCTACGAGCAGTACTTC.

The chain joins TRBV6-5 to TRBJ2-3, with a weak D call TRBD2 (5 bases). V lost 6 bases and J 6 bases, leaving 16 bases between the germline ends. Germline V gives CDR1 MNHEY, CDR2 SVGAGI. CDR3 length equals 14 residues. The DNA of the CDR3 is TGTGCCAGCAGACCTCAAGGTCGAGGGGATACGCAGTATTTT. It yields the protein CASRPQGRGDTQYF.

This clone was seen once. The chain links TRBV5-4 to TRBJ1-2, with TRBD1 as a possible D gene (6 bases). Trimming pared 3 bases from V and 6 bases from J, leaving 18 bases between. The CDR3 sequence is 15 residues long. CDR1 and CDR2 (germline): SGHNT, YYREEE (reference sequence). CDR3 sequence: CASSSGRTESNGYTF. Written as DNA, the CDR3 is TGTGCCAGCAGCTCAGGCAGGACAGAATCCAATGGCTACACCTTC.

V and J are TRBV5-6 and TRBJ2-1; 12 nucleotides line up with TRBD2. The CDR3 is 18 amino acids. The germline gives CDR1 SGHDT, CDR2 YYEEEE. Trimming removed 4 bases from V and 0 bases from J; junction bases left unmatched: 8. The CDR3 spells CASSAGLAGHLSYNEQFF. The CDR3 region has the DNA TGTGCCAGCAGCGCGGGACTAGCGGGCCACCTCTCCTACAATGAGCAGTTCTTC.

The chain links TRBV6-5 to TRBJ1-4, with D perhaps TRBD1 (5 bases). Per germline, CDR1 MNHEY and CDR2 SVGAGI. The CDR3 loop spans 13 amino acids. Trimming shortened V by 8 bases and J by 5 bases, and 12 bases separated the two germline ends. DNA of the CDR3: TGTGCCAGCTATGGGGCAGGGAATGAAAAACTGTTTTTT. As protein: CASYGAGNEKLFF.

V and J are TRBV5-5 and TRBJ1-2, with D perhaps matching TRBD1 (5 bases). CDR1 is SGHKS and CDR2 is YYEKEE in the germline V gene (reference sequence). V dropped 2 bases and J dropped 2 bases, with 7 bases sitting between them. CDR3 length: 13 residues. The CDR3 DNA follows: TGTGCCAGCAGCTTAGGGGTCAACTATGGCTACACCTTC. Its protein is CASSLGVNYGYTF.

J is TRBJ1-5 and V is TRBV7-2; D perhaps matches TRBD1 (5 bases). Germline values: CDR1 SGHTA, CDR2 FQGNSA. The CDR3 length is 16 residues. V gave up 4 bases and J gave up 0 bases, with 13 bases separating them. CDR3 in amino acids: CASSSQGGISNQPQHF. The DNA of the CDR3 is TGTGCCAGCAGCTCCCAGGGAGGAATTAGCAATCAGCCCCAGCATTTT.

This clone was found many times. The chain recombines TRBV6-5 with TRBJ2-4, with 8 bases aligning to TRBD1. The CDR3 contains 15 residues. Germline V gene sequence: CDR1 MNHEY, CDR2 SVGAGI. V lost 5 bases, J lost 0 bases, and 3 bases stayed unmatched. The CDR3 is CASSRTGLAKNIQYF. In DNA, the CDR3 is TGTGCCAGCAGTCGGACAGGGCTAGCCAAAAACATTCAGTACTTC.

This clone was recorded a few times. The V call is TRBV5-4, the J call TRBJ1-1; 7 bases agree with TRBD1. Per the germline V gene, CDR1 is SGHNT and CDR2 is YYREEE (reference sequence). The CDR3 is 13 amino acids. Losses at the gene ends were 4 bases for V and 11 bases for J; bases not matched to a gene: 11. CDR3 DNA sequence: TGTGCCAGCAGCCACGGGGACAGACCTGGGGCTTTCTTT. This encodes CASSHGDRPGAFF.

The rearrangement joins TRBV11-2 to TRBJ2-2; 12 nucleotides align to TRBD2. Germline V gene lookup returns CDR1 SGHAT and CDR2 FQNNGV. V lost 4 bases, J lost 3 bases, and 3 bases stayed unmatched. This CDR3 region has 16 residues. CDR3 in DNA: TGTGCCAGCAGCTACGGACTAGCGGGGTACACCGGGGAGCTGTTTTTT. Protein: CASSYGLAGYTGELFF. The full variable domain, its missing parts supplied by reference TRBV11-2 and TRBJ2-2, is EAGVAQSPRYKIIEKRQSVAFWCNPISGHATLYWYQQILGQGPKLLIQFQNNGVVDDSQLPKDRFSAERLKGVDSTLKIQPAKLEDSAVYLCASSYGLAGYTGELFFGEGSRLTVL.

As to this clone: At one end, the junction sequence differs from germline, possibly due to a read error. The rearrangement links TRBV7-9 to TRBJ1-1; D is undetermined. This CDR3 is built from 15 residues. From germline, CDR1 is SEHNR and CDR2 FQNEAQ (reference sequence). Written as DNA, the CDR3 is TGTTCCAGCACCTTCCAGACGGAGATGAACACTGAAGCTTTCTTT. Encoded protein: CSSTFQTEMNTEAFF.

The CDR3 region has the DNA TGTGCCAGCAGTTCCCTGGGGGCGCCCAAATACAATGAGCAGTTCTTC. Protein: CASSSLGAPKYNEQFF. The V gene is TRBV27, the J gene TRBJ2-1; possible D gene TRBD1, 6 bases. V was cut by 4 bases and J by 4 bases, with 17 bases left in between. CDR1 and CDR2 (germline): MNHEY, SMNVEV (reference sequence). The CDR3 is 16 amino acids.

The chain recombines TRBV29-1 with TRBJ1-2; TRBD1 matches 8 bases. This CDR3 is 13 amino acids long. V shed 4 bases and J 8 bases; nucleotides not matched to a gene: 9. CDR1 and CDR2 (germline): SQVTM, ANQGSEA. The CDR3 DNA reads TGCAGCGTTGTTAAGGACAGGGTAGACGGCTACACCTTC. Protein sequence: CSVVKDRVDGYTF. The entire variable domain, with the rest obtained from reference TRBV29-1 and TRBJ1-2, is as follows: SAVISQKPSRDICQRGTSLTIQCQVDSQVTMMFWYRQQPGQSLTLIATANQGSEATYESGFVIDKFPISRPNLTFSTLTVSNMSPEDSSIYLCSVVKDRVDGYTFGSGTRLTVV.

The rearrangement links TRBV10-1 to TRBJ2-5, with 10 positions matching TRBD2. Germline CDR1 and CDR2: WNHNN and SYGVQD (reference sequence). The CDR3 runs to 17 residues. The J segment lost 3 bases and the V segment lost 3 bases, leaving 10 bases of the junction unmatched. This CDR3 is CASSEGGLAGDKETQYF. The CDR3 bases are TGCGCCAGCAGTGAAGGAGGGCTAGCGGGAGATAAAGAGACCCAGTACTTC.

The chain is built from TRBV18 and TRBJ1-5; tentative D call: TRBD1 (6 bases). The CDR3 extends over 16 amino acids. CDR1 and CDR2 (germline): KGHSH, LQKENI. The V gene lost 0 bases and the J gene lost 7 bases, with 16 bases spanning the gap. This chain's CDR3 is CASSPPGHPVSQPQHF. The CDR3 nucleotides are TGTGCCAGCTCACCACCGGGACACCCTGTATCGCAGCCCCAGCATTTT.

The table lists this clone with a count of one. V usage is TRBV7-2 and J usage is TRBJ2-1, with TRBD2 matching over 9 bases. Germline-derived CDR1 and CDR2 are SGHTA and FQGNSA. The CDR3 sequence is 16 residues long. Germline trimming cut 1 base from V and 6 bases from J; bases unmatched to any gene: 7. This CDR3 reads CASSLVQAGGRNEQFF. The CDR3 bases are TGTGCCAGCAGCTTAGTCCAAGCGGGAGGTCGCAATGAGCAGTTCTTC.

The chain links TRBV6-5 to TRBJ2-7; 12 bases fit TRBD2. The CDR3 has 15 residues. In germline, CDR1 is MNHEY, CDR2 SVGAGI. Unmatched junction bases numbered 7, after V lost 5 bases and J lost 5 bases. The CDR3 nucleotides read TGTGCCAGCAGTCGGACTAGCGGGGCACAAAACGAGCAGTACTTC. This gives the protein CASSRTSGAQNEQYF.

The chain has TRBV15 and TRBJ2-7; 7 bases align to TRBD1. The CDR3 totals 14 residues. V lost 5 bases, J lost 0 bases, and 4 bases stayed unmatched. Germline CDR1 LNHNV, CDR2 YYDKDF (reference sequence). The CDR3 coding sequence is TGTGCCACCAGCTACAGGGGCCCCTCCTACGAGCAGTACTTC. It codes for CATSYRGPSYEQYF.

This sequence joins TRBV28 and TRBJ2-7, with 8 positions matching TRBD1. CDR1 and CDR2 (germline): MDHEN, SYDVKM. The V segment lost 4 bases and the J segment 0 bases; nucleotides outside the gene matches: 5. The CDR3 is 15 amino acids. DNA of the CDR3: TGTGCCAGCAGTTCAGCCGGGACAGGCTCCTACGAGCAGTACTTC. As protein: CASSSAGTGSYEQYF.

The V and J genes are TRBV5-1 and TRBJ2-7, with D maybe TRBD2 (5 bases). The V gene lost 4 bases and the J gene lost 1 base, with 18 bases spanning the gap. Germline V CDR1 and CDR2: SGHRS, YFSETQ. This CDR3 contains 16 residues. The chain's CDR3 is CASSQLGALTSYEQYF. The CDR3 bases are TGCGCCAGCAGCCAATTGGGAGCGCTTACTTCCTACGAGCAGTACTTC.

V gene TRBV7-9 combines with J gene TRBJ2-3, with D tentatively TRBD2 (5 bases). The V end lost 3 bases, the J end lost 6 bases, and 7 bases lay between the germline ends. Germline-derived CDR1 and CDR2 are SEHNR and FQNEAQ (reference sequence). The CDR3 has 12 amino acids. The CDR3 DNA is TGTGCCAGCAGCTTCATAGCGGATACGCAGTATTTT. Protein sequence: CASSFIADTQYF.

The chain is built from TRBV5-1 and TRBJ1-5; 10 bases match TRBD1. Trimming at V came to 4 bases and at J to 5 bases, leaving 6 bases not matched to a gene. Germline loops: CDR1 SGHRS, CDR2 YFSETQ. The CDR3 covers 15 residues. CDR3 in amino acids: CASSPWTGGDQPQHF. CDR3 DNA: TGCGCCAGCAGCCCCTGGACAGGGGGAGATCAGCCCCAGCATTTT.

This clone was observed once. The chain couples TRBV19 to TRBJ1-1; 8 nucleotides match TRBD1. Germline V gene lookup returns CDR1 LNHDA and CDR2 SQIVND (reference sequence). J was trimmed by 4 bases and V by 5 bases; bases with no gene match: 6. This CDR3 is built from 14 residues. The CDR3 DNA is TGTGCCAGTAGTCTTACAGGGGGTCTCACTGAAGCTTTCTTT. Translating it yields CASSLTGGLTEAFF. The full variable domain, in which reference TRBV19 and TRBJ1-1 provide the parts outside the CDR3, is DGGITQSPKYLFRKEGQNVTLSCEQNLNHDAMYWYRQDPGQGLRLIYYSQIVNDFQKGDIAEGYSVSREKKESFPLTVTSAQKNPTAFYLCASSLTGGLTEAFFGQGTRLTVV.

This chain links TRBV7-9 with TRBJ1-1; D is ambiguous. The CDR3 has 17 amino acids. The germline CDR1 and CDR2 sequences are SEHNR and FQNEAQ (reference sequence). V was clipped by 1 base and J by 0 bases, with 15 bases between them. The chain's CDR3 is CASSLVTGYKVNTEAFF. Here the CDR3 DNA reads TGTGCCAGCAGCTTAGTGACTGGGTACAAGGTGAACACTGAAGCTTTCTTT.